A selection of T cell receptor beta chains follows, all from one sample in a study of cytomegalovirus exposure and HLA in healthy donors. This table comes from immunoSEQ multiplex PCR, and its TCRdb copy is limited to in-frame clones, with some not included. The table shows about 190,000 clones, with roughly 85% occurring only once. The source material was PBMCs. The receptors derive from a boy younger than 10 in good health and CMV-seronegative. Each CDR3 is given with its conserved first and last residue. The D gene is left open where the match is weak. Size tells how often a clone was seen (once, few, many) or the class of an expanded clone, and some rows leave it out.

>TRBJ2-4|TRBV19|-|-
TGTGCCAGTAGCACGCCTGGGGGGGGGCTAGCCAAAAACATTCAGTACTTC
CASSTPGGGLAKNIQYF
>TRBJ2-3|TRBV11-2|-|-
TGTGCCAGCCTGAGAGGGTCAGATACGCAGTATTTT
CASLRGSDTQYF
>TRBJ2-7|TRBV9|-|-
TGTGCCAGCAGCCTCCCTCAGGGAGGCGAGCAGTACTTC
CASSLPQGGEQYF
>TRBJ1-1|TRBV5-6|-|TRBD1
TGTGCCAGCAGCCGCAGAGGGACAGGGCCCTCCGCTTTCTTT
CASSRRGTGPSAFF
>TRBJ1-3|TRBV2|-|-
TGTGCCAGCAGTTTCTCGGTTATCGCTGTTGGAAACACCATATATTTT
CASSFSVIAVGNTIYF
>TRBJ2-1|TRBV14|-|TRBD2
TGTGCCAGCAGCCTCGGGACTAGCGGAAATGAGCAGTTCTTC
CASSLGTSGNEQFF
>TRBJ2-3|TRBV7-9|-|-
TGTGCCAGCAGCATGGGCGATACGCAGTATTTT
CASSMGDTQYF
>TRBJ1-2|TRBV30|-|-
TGTGCCTGGAGAGGGCAGGGCTATGGCTACACCTTC
CAWRGQGYGYTF
>TRBJ2-7|TRBV13|-|TRBD1
TGTGCCAGCAGCTCGAGGGACAGAAGGAACGAGCAGTACTTC
CASSSRDRRNEQYF
>TRBJ1-4|TRBV6-1|-|-
TGTGCCACCTTCAGGGCCCTTAATGAAAAACTGTTTTTT
CATFRALNEKLFF
>TRBJ2-5|TRBV2|once|TRBD2
TGTGCCAGCAGTGGTGCGGGGGGAGGGCGTGAGCAGTACTTC
CASSGAGGGREQYF
>TRBJ2-7|TRBV27|-|-
TGTGCCAGCAGTCCAGGGGCAGGCGAGCAGTACTTC
CASSPGAGEQYF